In this sample, the clone carrying this T cell receptor (beta chain) turned up once. Germline V lookup: CDR1 SGHDT, CDR2 YYEEEE. V was trimmed by 3 bases and J by 4 bases, leaving 14 bases between them. This CDR3 is built from 14 residues. This specimen belongs to a study of control samples from healthy donors and cancer patients. Sequencing was performed with immunoSEQ multiplex PCR; in TCRdb, only in-frame clones are kept and a portion is missing. Found here are tens of thousands of clones, roughly 84% of them singletons; the top ten hold more than 5.5%. This chain links TRBV5-6 with TRBJ2-7; D unresolved. The clonotype comes from a woman in her fifties or sixties in good health. Sequenced input: blood. CDR3 bases: TGTGCCAGCAGCTACGACCTGGGCTTTTACGAGCAGTACTTC. The encoded protein is CASSYDLGFYEQYF.